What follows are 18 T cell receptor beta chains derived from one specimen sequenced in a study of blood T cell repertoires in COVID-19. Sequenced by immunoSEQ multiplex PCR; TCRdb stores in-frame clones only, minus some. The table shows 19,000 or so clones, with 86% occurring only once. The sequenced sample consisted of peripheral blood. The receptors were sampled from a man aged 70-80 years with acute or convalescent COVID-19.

CDR3 sequence reads: CASSSGGGFYGYTF. The CDR3 coding sequence is TGTGCCAGCAGTTCGGGAGGGGGTTTCTATGGCTACACCTTC. The rearrangement joins TRBV28 to TRBJ1-2, with D possibly matching TRBD1 (6 bases). The V and J ends lost 4 bases and 4 bases respectively, with 13 bases between them. The CDR3 is 14 residues long. Germline V gives CDR1 MDHEN, CDR2 SYDVKM.

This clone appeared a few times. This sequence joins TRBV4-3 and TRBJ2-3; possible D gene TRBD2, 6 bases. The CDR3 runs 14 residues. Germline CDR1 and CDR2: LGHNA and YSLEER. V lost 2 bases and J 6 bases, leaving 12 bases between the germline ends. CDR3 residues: CASSQNSAGDTQYF. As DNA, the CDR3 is TGCGCCAGCAGCCAAAATAGCGCGGGGGATACGCAGTATTTT.

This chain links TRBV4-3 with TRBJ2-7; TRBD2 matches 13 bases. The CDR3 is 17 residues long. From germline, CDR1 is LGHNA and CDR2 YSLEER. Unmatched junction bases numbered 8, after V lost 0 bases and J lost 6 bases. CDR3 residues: CASSQDFSRTSGSEQYF. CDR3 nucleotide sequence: TGCGCCAGCAGCCAAGATTTTTCACGGACTAGCGGGAGCGAGCAGTACTTC.

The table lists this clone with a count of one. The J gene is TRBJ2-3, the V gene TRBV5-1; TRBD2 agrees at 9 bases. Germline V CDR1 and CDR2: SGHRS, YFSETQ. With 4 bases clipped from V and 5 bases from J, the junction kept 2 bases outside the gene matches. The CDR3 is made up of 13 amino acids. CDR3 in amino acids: CASSIAGEDTQYF. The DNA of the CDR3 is TGCGCCAGCAGCATAGCGGGAGAAGATACGCAGTATTTT.

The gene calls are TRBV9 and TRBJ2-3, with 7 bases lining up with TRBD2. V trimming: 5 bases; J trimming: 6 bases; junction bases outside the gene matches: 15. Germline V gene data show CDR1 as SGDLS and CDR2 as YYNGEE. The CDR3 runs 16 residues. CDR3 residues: CASRGGASGSWDTQYF. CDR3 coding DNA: TGTGCCAGCAGGGGTGGGGCTAGCGGTTCGTGGGATACGCAGTATTTT.

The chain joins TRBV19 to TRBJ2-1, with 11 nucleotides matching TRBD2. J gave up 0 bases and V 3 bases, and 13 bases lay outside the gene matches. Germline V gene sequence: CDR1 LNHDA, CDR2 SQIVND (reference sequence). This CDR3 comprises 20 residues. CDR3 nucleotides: TGTGCCAGTAGTATTCGAGGGTTAGCGGGAGGGCCCAGCTCCTACAATGAGCAGTTCTTC. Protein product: CASSIRGLAGGPSSYNEQFF.

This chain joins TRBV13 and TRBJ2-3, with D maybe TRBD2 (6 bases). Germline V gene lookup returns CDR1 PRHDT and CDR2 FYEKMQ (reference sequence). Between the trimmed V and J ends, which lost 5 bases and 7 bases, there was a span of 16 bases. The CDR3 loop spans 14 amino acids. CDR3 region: CASSLGTRGNTQYF. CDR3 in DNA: TGTGCCAGCAGCCTTGGGACTCGAGGAAATACGCAGTATTTT.

The CDR3 DNA reads as TGTGCCAGCTCACCACCTTCAGGGGGCTACGGGGACACTGAAGCTTTCTTT. Its protein product is CASSPPSGGYGDTEAFF. The J gene is TRBJ1-1, the V gene TRBV18; 8 bases are a match to TRBD1. Germline CDR1 KGHSH, CDR2 LQKENI. The CDR3 runs to 17 residues. Trimming took 0 bases from V and 3 from J; bases not matched to a gene: 9.

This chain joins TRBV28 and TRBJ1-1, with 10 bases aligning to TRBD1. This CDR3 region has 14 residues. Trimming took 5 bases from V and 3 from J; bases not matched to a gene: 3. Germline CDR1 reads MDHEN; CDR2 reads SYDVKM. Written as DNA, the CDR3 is TGTGCCAGCAGTAAGACAGGGGGCGACACTGAAGCTTTCTTT. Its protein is CASSKTGGDTEAFF.

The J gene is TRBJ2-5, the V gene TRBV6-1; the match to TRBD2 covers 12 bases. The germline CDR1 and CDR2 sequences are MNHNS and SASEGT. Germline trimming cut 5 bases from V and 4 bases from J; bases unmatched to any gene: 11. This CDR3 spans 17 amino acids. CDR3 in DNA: TGTGCCAGCAGTAAAGGACTAGCGGGATGGGGTGGAGAGACCCAGTACTTC. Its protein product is CASSKGLAGWGGETQYF.

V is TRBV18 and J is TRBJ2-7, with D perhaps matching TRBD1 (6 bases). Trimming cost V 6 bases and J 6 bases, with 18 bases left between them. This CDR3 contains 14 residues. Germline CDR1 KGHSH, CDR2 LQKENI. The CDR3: CASSPLQGPGEQYF. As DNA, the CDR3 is TGTGCCAGCTCTCCCTTACAGGGACCTGGCGAGCAGTACTTC.

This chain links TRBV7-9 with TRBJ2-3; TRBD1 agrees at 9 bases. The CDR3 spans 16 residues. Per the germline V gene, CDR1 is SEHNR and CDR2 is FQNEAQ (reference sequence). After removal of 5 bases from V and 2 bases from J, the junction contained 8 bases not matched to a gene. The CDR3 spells CASSQRDRAITDTQYF. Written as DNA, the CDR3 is TGTGCCAGCAGCCAACGGGACAGGGCTATCACAGATACGCAGTATTTT.

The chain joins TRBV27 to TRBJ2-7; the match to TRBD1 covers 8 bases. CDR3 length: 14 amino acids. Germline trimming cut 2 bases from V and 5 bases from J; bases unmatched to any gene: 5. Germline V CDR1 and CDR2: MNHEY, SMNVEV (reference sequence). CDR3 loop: CASSLNRGFNEQYF. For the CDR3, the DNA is TGTGCCAGCAGTTTAAACAGGGGGTTCAACGAGCAGTACTTC.

CDR3 DNA sequence: TGTGCCAGCAGCCAAGAGGGGACAGGCTACGGGGGCTACACCTTC. Translating gives CASSQEGTGYGGYTF. The chain couples TRBV3-1 (or the pseudogene TRBV3-2) to TRBJ1-2; 8 bases map to TRBD1. The trim removed 0 bases at V and 8 bases at J, leaving 8 bases unmatched. The CDR3 has 15 amino acids. Germline CDR1 LGHDT, CDR2 YNNKEL (reference sequence).

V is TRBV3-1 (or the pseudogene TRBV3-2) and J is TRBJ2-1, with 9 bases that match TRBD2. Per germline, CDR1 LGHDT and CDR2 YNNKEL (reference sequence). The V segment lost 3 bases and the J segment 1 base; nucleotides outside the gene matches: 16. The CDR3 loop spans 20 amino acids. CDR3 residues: CASSHRILAGVKESYNEQFF. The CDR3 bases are TGTGCCAGCAGCCATAGAATTTTAGCGGGAGTTAAAGAATCCTACAATGAGCAGTTCTTC.

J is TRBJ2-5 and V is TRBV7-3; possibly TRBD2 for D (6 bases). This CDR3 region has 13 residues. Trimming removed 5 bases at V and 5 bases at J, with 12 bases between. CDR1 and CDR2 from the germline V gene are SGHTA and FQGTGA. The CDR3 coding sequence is TGTGCCAGCAGCCGTAGCGGCGCGGAGACCCAGTACTTC. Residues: CASSRSGAETQYF. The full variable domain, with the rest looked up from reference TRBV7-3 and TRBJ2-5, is GAGVSQTPSNKVTEKGKYVELRCDPISGHTALYWYRQSLGQGPEFLIYFQGTGAADDSGLPNDRFFAVRPEGSVSTLKIQRTERGDSAVYLCASSRSGAETQYFGPGTRLLVL.

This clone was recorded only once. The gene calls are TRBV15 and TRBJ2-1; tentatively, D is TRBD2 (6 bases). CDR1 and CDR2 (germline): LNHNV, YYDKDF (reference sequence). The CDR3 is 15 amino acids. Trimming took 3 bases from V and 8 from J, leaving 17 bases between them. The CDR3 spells CATSRWRDVRDEQFF. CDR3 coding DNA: TGTGCCACCAGCAGGTGGCGGGACGTGAGGGATGAGCAGTTCTTC. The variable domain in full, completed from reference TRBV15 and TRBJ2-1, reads DAMVIQNPRYQVTQFGKPVTLSCSQTLNHNVMYWYQQKSSQAPKLLFHYYDKDFNNEADTPDNFQSRRPNTSFCFLDIRSPGLGDTAMYLCATSRWRDVRDEQFFGPGTRLTVL.

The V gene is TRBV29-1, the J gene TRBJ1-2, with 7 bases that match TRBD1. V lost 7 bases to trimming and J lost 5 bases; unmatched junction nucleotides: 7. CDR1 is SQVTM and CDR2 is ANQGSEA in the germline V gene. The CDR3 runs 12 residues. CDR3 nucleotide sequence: TGCAGCGGATCCGGGACAGATTATGGCTACACCTTC. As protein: CSGSGTDYGYTF. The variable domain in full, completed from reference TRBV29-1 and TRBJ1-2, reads SAVISQKPSRDICQRGTSLTIQCQVDSQVTMMFWYRQQPGQSLTLIATANQGSEATYESGFVIDKFPISRPNLTFSTLTVSNMSPEDSSIYLCSGSGTDYGYTFGSGTRLTVV.